This T cell receptor (beta chain) was obtained from a study of cytomegalovirus exposure and HLA in healthy donors. Study-wide results and limits: Links to common viral pathogens appeared, in a later analysis, for several of the most significant clusters. The study labeled roughly 160 TCR beta chains cytomegalovirus-associated. An Asian-associated ancestry cluster reportedly showed fewer N-insertions than the approximately 600-donor mean in a later analysis.

Comments on this clone: Its antigen remains unidentified.

The CDR3 length is 16 residues. Germline CDR1 and CDR2: KGHSH and LQKENI. V was pared by 3 bases and J by 4 bases, with 6 bases of the junction left unmatched. The PCR made use of 60 Vbeta and 13 Jbeta primers. TCRdb keeps only in-frame clones here, not all; method: immunoSEQ multiplex PCR. The data show some 100,000 clones, 55% to 75% seen once. The sequence was collected from a woman aged 70-85 years in good health and CMV-seropositive. The sequenced sample was PBMCs. This chain links TRBV18 with TRBJ2-3, with 11 bases identical to TRBD2. The CDR3 DNA reads as TGTGCCAGCTCACCGTTACTAGCGGGGGACGCAGATACGCAGTATTTT. Translated: CASSPLLAGDADTQYF.